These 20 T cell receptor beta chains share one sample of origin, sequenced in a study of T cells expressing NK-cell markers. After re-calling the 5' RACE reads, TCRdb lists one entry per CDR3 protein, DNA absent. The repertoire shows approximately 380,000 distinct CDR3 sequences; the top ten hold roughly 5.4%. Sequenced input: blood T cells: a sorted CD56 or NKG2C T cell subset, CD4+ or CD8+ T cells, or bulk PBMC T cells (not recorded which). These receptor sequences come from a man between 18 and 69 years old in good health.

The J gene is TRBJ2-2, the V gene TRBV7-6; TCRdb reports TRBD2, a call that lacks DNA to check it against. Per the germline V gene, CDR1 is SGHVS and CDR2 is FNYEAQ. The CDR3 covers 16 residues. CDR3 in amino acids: CASSSGLASNTGELFF.

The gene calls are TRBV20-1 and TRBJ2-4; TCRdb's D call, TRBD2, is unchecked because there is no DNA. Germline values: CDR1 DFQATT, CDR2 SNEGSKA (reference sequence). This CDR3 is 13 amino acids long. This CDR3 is CSARGEGENIQYF.

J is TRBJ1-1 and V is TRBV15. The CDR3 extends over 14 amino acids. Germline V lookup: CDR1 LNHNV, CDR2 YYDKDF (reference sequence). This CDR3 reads CATSRPGTSAEAFF.

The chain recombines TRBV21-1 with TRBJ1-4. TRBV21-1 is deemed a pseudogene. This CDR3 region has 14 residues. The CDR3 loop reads CASSKEPPLEKLFF.

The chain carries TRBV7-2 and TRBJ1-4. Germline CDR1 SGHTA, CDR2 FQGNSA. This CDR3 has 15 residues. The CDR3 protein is CASSSEGGRGEKLFF.

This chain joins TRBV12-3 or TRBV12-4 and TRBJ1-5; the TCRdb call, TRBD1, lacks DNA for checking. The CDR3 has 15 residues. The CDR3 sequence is CASSRFGGNNQPQHF.

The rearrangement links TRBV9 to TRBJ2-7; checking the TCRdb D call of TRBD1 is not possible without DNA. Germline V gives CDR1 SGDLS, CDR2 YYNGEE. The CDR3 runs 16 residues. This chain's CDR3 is CASSVAGGLKNYEQYF.

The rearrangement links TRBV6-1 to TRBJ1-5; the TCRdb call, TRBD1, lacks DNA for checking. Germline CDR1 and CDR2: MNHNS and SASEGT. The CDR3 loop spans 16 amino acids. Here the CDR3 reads CASSDKAGGRNQPQHF.

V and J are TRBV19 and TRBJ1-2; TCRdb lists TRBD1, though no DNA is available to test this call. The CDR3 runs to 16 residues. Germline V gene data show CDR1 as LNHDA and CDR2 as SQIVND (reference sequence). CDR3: CASSRSLWGRAYGYTF.

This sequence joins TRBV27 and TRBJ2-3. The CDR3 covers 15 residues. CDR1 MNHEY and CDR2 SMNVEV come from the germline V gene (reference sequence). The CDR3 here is CASSLSLAGTDTQYF.

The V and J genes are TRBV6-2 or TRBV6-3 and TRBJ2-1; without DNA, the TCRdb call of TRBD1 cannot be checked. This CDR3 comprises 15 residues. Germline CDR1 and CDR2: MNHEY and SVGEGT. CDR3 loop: CASMEGQGFYNEQFF.

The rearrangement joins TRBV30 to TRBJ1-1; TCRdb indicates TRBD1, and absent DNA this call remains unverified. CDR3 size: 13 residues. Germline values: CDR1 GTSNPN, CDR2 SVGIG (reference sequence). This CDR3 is CAWRLGGNTEAFF. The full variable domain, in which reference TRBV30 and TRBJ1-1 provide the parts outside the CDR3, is SQTIHQWPATLVQPVGSPLSLECTVEGTSNPNLYWYRQAAGRGLQLLFYSVGIGQISSEVPQNLSASRPQDRQFILSSKKLLLSDSGFYLCAWRLGGNTEAFFGQGTRLTVV.

The CDR3 sequence: CASRTAGRKHEKLFF. The rearrangement joins TRBV6-2 or TRBV6-3 to TRBJ1-4. Germline CDR1 MNHEY, CDR2 SVGEGT. The length of the CDR3 is 15 residues.

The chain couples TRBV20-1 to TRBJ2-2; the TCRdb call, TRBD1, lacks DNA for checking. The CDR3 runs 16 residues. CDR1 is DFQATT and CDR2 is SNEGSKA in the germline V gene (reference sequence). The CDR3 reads CSARDRGRIYTGELFF.

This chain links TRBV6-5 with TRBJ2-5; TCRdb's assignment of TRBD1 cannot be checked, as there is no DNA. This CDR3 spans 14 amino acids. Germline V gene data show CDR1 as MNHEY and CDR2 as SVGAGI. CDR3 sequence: CASSYPNRGETQYF.

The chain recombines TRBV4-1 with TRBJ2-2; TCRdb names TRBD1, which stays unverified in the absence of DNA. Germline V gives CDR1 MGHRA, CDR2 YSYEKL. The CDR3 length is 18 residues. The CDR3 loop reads CASSQVGQKGRNTGELFF.

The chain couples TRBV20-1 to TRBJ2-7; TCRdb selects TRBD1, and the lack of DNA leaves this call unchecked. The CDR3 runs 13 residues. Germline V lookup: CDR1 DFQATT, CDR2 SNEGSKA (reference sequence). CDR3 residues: CSASLNRVYEQYF.

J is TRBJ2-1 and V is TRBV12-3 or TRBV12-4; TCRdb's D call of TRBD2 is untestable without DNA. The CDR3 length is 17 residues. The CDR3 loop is CASRARTSGGPGDEQFF.

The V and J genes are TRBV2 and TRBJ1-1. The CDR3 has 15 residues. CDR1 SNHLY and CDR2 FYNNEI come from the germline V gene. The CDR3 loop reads CASSSLSGGNTEAFF.

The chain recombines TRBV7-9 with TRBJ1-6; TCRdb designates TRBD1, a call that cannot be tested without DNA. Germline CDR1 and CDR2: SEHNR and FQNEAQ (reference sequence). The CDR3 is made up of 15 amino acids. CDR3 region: CASSFPTTVASPLHF.